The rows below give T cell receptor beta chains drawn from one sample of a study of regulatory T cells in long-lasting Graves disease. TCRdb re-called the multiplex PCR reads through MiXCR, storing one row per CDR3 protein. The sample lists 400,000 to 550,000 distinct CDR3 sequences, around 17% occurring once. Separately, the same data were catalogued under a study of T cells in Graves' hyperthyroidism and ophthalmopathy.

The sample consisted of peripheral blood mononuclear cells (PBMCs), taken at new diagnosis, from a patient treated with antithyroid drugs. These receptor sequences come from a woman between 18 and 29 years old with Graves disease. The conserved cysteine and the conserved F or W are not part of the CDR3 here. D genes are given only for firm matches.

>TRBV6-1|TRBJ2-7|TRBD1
ASSEAPGTGGYEQY
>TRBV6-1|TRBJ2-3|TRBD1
ASSLDRGHQDTQY
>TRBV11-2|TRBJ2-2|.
ASSLVQTTGELF
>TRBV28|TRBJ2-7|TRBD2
ASSSTGTSGTYEQY
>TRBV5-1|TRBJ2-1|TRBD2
ASSLRPGLALSSYNEQF
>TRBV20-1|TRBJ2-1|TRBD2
SARDRRTSGANEQF
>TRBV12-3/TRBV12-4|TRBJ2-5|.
ASSPGKGRYNEQY
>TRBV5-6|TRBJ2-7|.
ASSSGTPSYEQY
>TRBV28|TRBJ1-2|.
ASRFDSAEGYGYT
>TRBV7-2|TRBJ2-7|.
ASSFEGPGDEQY
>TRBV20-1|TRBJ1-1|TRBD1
SARWTGGMYTEAF
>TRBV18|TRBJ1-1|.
ASSPPGVKGTEAF
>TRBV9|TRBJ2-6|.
ASSVGGPPGSGANVLT
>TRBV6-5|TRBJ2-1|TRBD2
ASSYRGLAGGDGGEQF
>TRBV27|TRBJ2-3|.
ASSPPRGRADTQY
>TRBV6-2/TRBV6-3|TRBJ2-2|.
ASGRTANTGELF
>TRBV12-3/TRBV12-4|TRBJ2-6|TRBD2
ASRALAGIHSGANVLT
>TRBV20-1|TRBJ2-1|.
SARVPRVEQF
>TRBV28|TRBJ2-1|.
ASRNTLRSSYNEQF
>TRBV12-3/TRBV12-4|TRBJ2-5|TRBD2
ASSLEGLAGSQETQY
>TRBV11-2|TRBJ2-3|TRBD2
ASSFRLAGGTDTQY
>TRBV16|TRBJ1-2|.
ASSQGLLNYGYT
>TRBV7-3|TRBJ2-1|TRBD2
ASSTLPGLGTFNNEQF
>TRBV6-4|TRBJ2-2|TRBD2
ASSERETGELF
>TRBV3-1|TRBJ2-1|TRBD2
ASSFSGREYNEQF
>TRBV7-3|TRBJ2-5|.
ASSPWGRELVETQY
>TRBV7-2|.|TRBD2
ASSSGLAGAETQY
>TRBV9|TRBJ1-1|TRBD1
ASSVGSGTGGMNTEAF
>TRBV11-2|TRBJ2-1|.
ASSRIYNEQF
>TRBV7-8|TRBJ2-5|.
ASSFRSYRGETQY
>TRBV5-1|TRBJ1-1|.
ASSQGQSRAF
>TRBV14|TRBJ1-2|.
ASSRETSSLYGYT
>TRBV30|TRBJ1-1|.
AWSVGYRVSAF
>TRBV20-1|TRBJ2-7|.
SARWTVYEQY
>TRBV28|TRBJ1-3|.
ASSPDRPQGNTIY
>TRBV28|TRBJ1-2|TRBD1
ASSQTSRTGVNYGYT
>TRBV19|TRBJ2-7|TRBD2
ASSTSGPEGYEQY
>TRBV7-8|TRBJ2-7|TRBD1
ASSLNRGAYEQY
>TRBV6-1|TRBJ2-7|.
ASSVEWDNYYEQY
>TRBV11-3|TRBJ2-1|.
ASSFRSGSYNEQF
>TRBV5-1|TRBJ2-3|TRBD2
ASTIAGPTDTQY
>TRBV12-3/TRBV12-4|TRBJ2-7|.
ASSFHSEQY
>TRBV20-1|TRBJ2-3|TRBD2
SARDPDWTSGPTDTQY
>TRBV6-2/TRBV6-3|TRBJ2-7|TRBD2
ASSPLQGLAGGYEQY
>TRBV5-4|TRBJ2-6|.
ASSLDRPSGANVLT
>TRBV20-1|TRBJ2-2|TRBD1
SARQGTNTGELF
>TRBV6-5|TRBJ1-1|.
TSSYDIPAETNTEAF
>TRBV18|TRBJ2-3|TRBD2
ASSPLLTSGSPTDTQY
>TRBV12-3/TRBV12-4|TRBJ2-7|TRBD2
ASSQKTSGAYEQY
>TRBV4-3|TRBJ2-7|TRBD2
ASSQDLRGTYEQY
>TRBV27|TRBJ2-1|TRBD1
ASSLGQGASNEQF
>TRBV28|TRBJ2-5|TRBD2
ASSLSGTSGRETQY
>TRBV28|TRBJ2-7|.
ASSLFAQGGSYEQY
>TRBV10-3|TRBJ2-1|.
AIRTSVRNDYNEQF
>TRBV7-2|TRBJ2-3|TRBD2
ASSARLAGATDTQY
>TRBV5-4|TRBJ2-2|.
ASSLVPMGELF
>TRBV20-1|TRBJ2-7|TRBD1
SARDQDRGHYEQY
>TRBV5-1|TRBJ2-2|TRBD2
ASTRGLAGHTGELF
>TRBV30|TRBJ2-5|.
AWSQGRETQY